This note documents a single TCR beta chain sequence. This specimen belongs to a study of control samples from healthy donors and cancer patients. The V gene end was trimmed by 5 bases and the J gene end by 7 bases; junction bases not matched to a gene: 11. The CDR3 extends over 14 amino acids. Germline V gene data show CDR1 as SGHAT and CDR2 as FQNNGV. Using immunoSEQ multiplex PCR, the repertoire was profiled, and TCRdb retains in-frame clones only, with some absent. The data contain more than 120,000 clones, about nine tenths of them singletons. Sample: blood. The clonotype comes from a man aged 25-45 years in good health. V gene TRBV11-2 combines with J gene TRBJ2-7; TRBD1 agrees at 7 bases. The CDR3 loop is CASSTARQGREQYF. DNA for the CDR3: TGTGCCAGCAGCACCGCGAGACAGGGAAGGGAGCAGTACTTC.